Presented here are 18 T cell receptor beta chains from one specimen sequenced in a study of cytomegalovirus exposure and HLA in healthy donors. The PCR had 60 Vbeta and 13 Jbeta primers. Generated by immunoSEQ multiplex PCR, the TCRdb table keeps only in-frame clones and is missing some. The data hold some 150,000 clones, with around three fifths observed a single time. Sample: PBMCs. Receptors originate from a woman aged 40-49 years in good health and CMV-seronegative.

This clone showed up just a few times. The V call is TRBV5-1, the J call TRBJ2-3; 7 positions agree with TRBD2. V lost 6 bases, J lost 5 bases, and 9 bases stayed unmatched. Germline V gene sequence: CDR1 SGHRS, CDR2 YFSETQ. CDR3 length: 14 amino acids. The CDR3 protein is CASTSSGAQDTQYF. CDR3 bases: TGCGCCAGCACATCTAGCGGAGCCCAAGATACGCAGTATTTT. The variable domain in full, completed from reference TRBV5-1 and TRBJ2-3, reads KAGVTQTPRYLIKTRGQQVTLSCSPISGHRSVSWYQQTPGQGLQFLFEYFSETQRNKGNFPGRFSGRQFSNSRSEMNVSTLELGDSALYLCASTSSGAQDTQYFGPGTRLTVL.

CDR3 sequence reads: CASSATGYF. For the CDR3, the DNA is TGTGCCAGTAGTGCCACAGGGTACTTC. V usage is TRBV19 and J usage is TRBJ2-7; weak D call: TRBD1 (5 bases). Trimming removed 5 bases at V and 12 bases at J, with 8 bases between. This CDR3 spans 9 amino acids. Germline lookup yields CDR1 LNHDA and CDR2 SQIVND (reference sequence).

This clone was recorded once. This chain joins TRBV7-9 and TRBJ2-7; D gene ambiguous. In germline, CDR1 is SEHNR, CDR2 FQNEAQ (reference sequence). V was cut by 1 base and J by 1 base, with 8 bases left in between. The CDR3 loop spans 14 amino acids. As DNA, the CDR3 is TGTGCCAGCAGCTTAGTTCAGTCTTCCTACGAGCAGTACTTC. The encoded protein is CASSLVQSSYEQYF.

The chain employs TRBV2 and TRBJ1-5, with D possibly matching TRBD1 (5 bases). CDR1 and CDR2 from the germline V gene are SNHLY and FYNNEI. V was cut by 4 bases and J by 9 bases, with 7 bases left in between. This CDR3 contains 11 residues. The CDR3 sequence is CASSVQGPQHF. In DNA, the CDR3 is TGTGCCAGCAGTGTGCAGGGGCCCCAGCATTTT.

This sequence joins TRBV7-2 and TRBJ1-3, with unresolved D. V shed 1 base and J shed 1 base, with 8 bases lying between them. This CDR3 has 15 residues. Germline-derived CDR1 and CDR2 are SGHTA and FQGNSA. CDR3 DNA: TGTGCCAGCAGCTTAGGGGAGGTATCTGGAAACACCATATATTTT. Protein: CASSLGEVSGNTIYF.

The genes are TRBV7-3 and TRBJ2-2; a weak D match, TRBD2 (6 bases). Trimming took off 1 base at V and 3 bases at J, with 12 bases between the two ends. CDR1 SGHTA and CDR2 FQGTGA come from the germline V gene. CDR3 length equals 16 residues. CDR3 residues: CASSLIVGGDTGELFF. Here the CDR3 DNA reads TGTGCCAGCAGCTTAATCGTGGGGGGAGACACCGGGGAGCTGTTTTTT.

J is TRBJ1-4 and V is TRBV6-5, with TRBD1 matching 7 bases. This CDR3 is built from 14 residues. V dropped 9 bases and J dropped 3; count of bases not matched to a gene: 7. Germline V lookup: CDR1 MNHEY, CDR2 SVGAGI. The CDR3 nucleotides read TGTGCCAGTCGTTCAGGGGGAGCTAATGAAAAACTGTTTTTT. Encoded protein: CASRSGGANEKLFF.

This clone showed up just once. V gene TRBV4-1 combines with J gene TRBJ2-4; D may be TRBD1 (6 bases). The CDR3 is 13 residues long. Trimming shortened V by 1 base and J by 7 bases, and 8 bases separated the two germline ends. The germline CDR1 and CDR2 sequences are MGHRA and YSYEKL. The CDR3 loop reads CASSQARGNIQYF. The CDR3 region has the DNA TGCGCCAGCAGCCAAGCAAGGGGGAACATTCAGTACTTC.

The V call is TRBV4-1, the J call TRBJ1-1, with TRBD1 as a possible D gene (6 bases). V was trimmed by 1 base and J by 6 bases, leaving 12 bases between them. Germline V gene data show CDR1 as MGHRA and CDR2 as YSYEKL. The CDR3 sequence is 14 residues long. The CDR3 protein is CASSQGDTLPEAFF. For the CDR3, the DNA is TGCGCCAGCAGCCAAGGGGACACCCTCCCTGAAGCTTTCTTT.

The chain recombines TRBV13 with TRBJ2-7, with 8 positions matching TRBD1. V lost 3 bases and J lost 2; bases outside the gene matches: 3. Germline CDR1 is PRHDT and CDR2 is FYEKMQ (reference sequence). The CDR3 extends over 14 amino acids. CDR3 nucleotide sequence: TGTGCCAGCAGCTTTAGACAGGGGACCTACGAGCAGTACTTC. This sequence encodes CASSFRQGTYEQYF.

This rearrangement joins TRBV11-2 to TRBJ1-1; D uncertain. The length of the CDR3 is 13 residues. The V and J ends lost 0 bases and 10 bases respectively, with 12 bases between them. CDR1 and CDR2 (germline): SGHAT, FQNNGV. This chain's CDR3 is CASSLDFGRGAFF. The CDR3 DNA sequence: TGTGCCAGCAGCTTAGATTTTGGACGGGGAGCTTTCTTT.

The rearrangement joins TRBV6-1 to TRBJ1-2; possible D gene TRBD1, 6 bases. The germline V gene has CDR1 MNHNS and CDR2 SASEGT. This CDR3 is built from 14 residues. Trimming removed 4 bases from V and 6 bases from J, with 15 bases in between. As DNA, the CDR3 is TGTGCCAGCAGTGTACTACAGGGCGCTGATGGCTACACCTTC. This gives the protein CASSVLQGADGYTF.

V is TRBV28 and J is TRBJ2-5; tentative D call: TRBD1 (5 bases). The CDR3 loop spans 14 amino acids. With 3 bases removed from V and 0 bases from J, the gap between germline ends came to 8 bases. The V gene's germline CDR1 is MDHEN and CDR2 SYDVKM. The CDR3 sequence is CASSFSGYQETQYF. CDR3 nucleotides: TGTGCCAGCAGTTTTTCAGGGTACCAAGAGACCCAGTACTTC. Using reference TRBV28 and TRBJ2-5 for the parts outside the CDR3, the full variable domain is DVKVTQSSRYLVKRTGEKVFLECVQDMDHENMFWYRQDPGLGLRLIYFSYDVKMKEKGDIPEGYSVSREKKERFSLILESASTNQTSMYLCASSFSGYQETQYFGPGTRLLVL.

The gene calls are TRBV4-2 and TRBJ2-3; the match to TRBD2 covers 10 bases. V shed 1 base, J shed 4 bases, and the junction held 8 bases outside the gene matches. This CDR3 spans 17 amino acids. The germline V gene encodes CDR1 LGHNA and CDR2 YNFKEQ. The CDR3 loop is CASSQVGSGGASDTQYF. The CDR3 DNA reads as TGTGCCAGCAGCCAAGTGGGAAGCGGGGGGGCCTCAGATACGCAGTATTTT.

This clone was seen a handful of times. The CDR3 coding sequence is TGTGCCAGCAACCTAGGACGGGGGTGGGAGCCCCAGCATTTT. Its translation is CASNLGRGWEPQHF. This rearrangement joins TRBV28 to TRBJ1-5, with D perhaps matching TRBD1 (5 bases). Trimming pared 7 bases from V and 8 bases from J, leaving 18 bases between. There are 14 residues in the CDR3. CDR1 MDHEN and CDR2 SYDVKM come from the germline V gene.

The genes are TRBV2 and TRBJ1-1, with 8 bases that match TRBD1. The CDR3 is 12 amino acids. Germline values: CDR1 SNHLY, CDR2 FYNNEI. J was trimmed by 9 bases and V by 5 bases; bases with no gene match: 5. Here the CDR3 reads CASSLDRDKAFF. The CDR3 DNA is TGTGCCAGCAGTTTGGACAGGGATAAAGCTTTCTTT.

The V gene is TRBV29-1, the J gene TRBJ2-5; D might be TRBD2 (6 bases). This CDR3 contains 13 residues. Per germline, CDR1 SQVTM and CDR2 ANQGSEA. V lost 7 bases and J 2 bases, leaving 14 bases between the germline ends. CDR3 nucleotides: TGCAGCGCTGAGACTAGACTACAAGAGACCCAGTACTTC. Translation: CSAETRLQETQYF.

This rearrangement joins TRBV10-3 to TRBJ1-1; possibly TRBD1 for D (6 bases). The CDR3 is 13 amino acids. Between the trimmed V and J ends, which lost 7 bases and 4 bases, there was a span of 13 bases. Germline assignment: CDR1 ENHRY and CDR2 SYGVKD. CDR3 sequence (DNA): TGTGCCATCAATGCAGGGGCAGGCACTGAAGCTTTCTTT. Its protein product is CAINAGAGTEAFF.